The present T cell receptor (beta chain) was sequenced within a study of blood T cell repertoires in COVID-19. Overall study: Sample material is recorded as cDNA or gDNA derived from T cells, B-cell-depleted T cells, or PBMCs.

This clone was observed a handful of times. This table comes from immunoSEQ multiplex PCR, and its TCRdb copy is limited to in-frame clones, with some not included. The sample holds fewer than 350,000 clones, around nine tenths seen once. CDR1 and CDR2 from the germline V gene are LGHNA and YNFKEQ. CDR3 length: 15 amino acids. Germline trimming cut 5 bases from V and 10 bases from J; bases unmatched to any gene: 11. Each exposed participant met a COVID-19 case in the 2 weeks preceding study entry. The receptor's source is a woman aged 25 to 39 who had been exposed to COVID-19. Input material: PBMCs or T cells enriched from blood (not recorded which). The V call is TRBV4-2, the J call TRBJ1-6, with TRBD1 matching 7 bases. DNA for the CDR3: TGTGCCAGCAGCGGAGAACGGGACAGTCGATCACCCCTCCACTTT. Its translation is CASSGERDSRSPLHF.